This T cell receptor (beta chain) was captured in a study of HIV-infected patients and healthy controls. In germline, CDR1 is DFQATT, CDR2 SNEGSKA (reference sequence). This CDR3 is 16 amino acids long. V was clipped by 0 bases and J by 6 bases; unmatched bases: 9. All unsorted peripheral T cells were captured because whole blood was used without fractionation. Study results and limitations: CDR3 sharing between individuals was lower in HIV-infected patients than in healthy controls.

This clonotype is judged medium-sized. What it binds is not known. Reverse transcription used about 500 ng RNA and constant-region primers for alpha and beta. Using multiplexing indices, alpha and beta chain libraries were generated apart by chain-specific third strand synthesis. MiXCR, run by TCRdb on the 5' RACE reads, gives a single entry per CDR3 protein. The data show almost 4,500 distinct CDR3 sequences, less than 9% seen once. The chain employs TRBV20-1 and TRBJ1-5; TRBD1 matches 9 bases. The sequence came from an adult with HIV infection. The sequences come from blood, collected before antiretroviral therapy. CDR3 DNA sequence: TGCAGTGCTAGAGATTCGGGGACAGGGTTCGTTCAGCCCCAGCATTTT. Protein product: CSARDSGTGFVQPQHF.